The source of this T cell receptor beta chain is a study of blood T cells in healthy people across ages. Sample-barcoded 5' priming and a J-beta primer mix drove a second PCR of about 6 to 12 cycles. A single record per CDR3 protein comes from TCRdb applying MiXCR to the 5' RACE reads. The top ten hold over 7% of the sample, which has around 1,500,000 distinct CDR3 sequences, 28% seen once. This clonotype has just a few counts. Deletions cut 5 bases from V and 3 bases from J, with 11 bases between. This CDR3 contains 13 residues. CDR1 DFQATT and CDR2 SNEGSKA come from the germline V gene (reference sequence).

This chain uses TRBV20-1 with TRBJ1-3; TRBD1 is a possible D gene (5 bases). The receptor was isolated from a woman aged 25 to 39 in good health. The sequenced material came from blood. CDR3 loop: CSASQGSGNTIYF. DNA of the CDR3: TGCAGTGCTTCGCAGGGTAGTGGAAACACCATATATTTT.